This is a list of T cell receptor beta chains from one sample in a study of blood T cell repertoires in COVID-19. Some clones are missing from TCRdb's copy, which holds only in-frame ones; the method was immunoSEQ multiplex PCR. The data hold approximately 200,000 clones, with 75% to 90% observed a single time. The sample consisted of PBMCs or T cells enriched from blood (not recorded which). The receptors derive from a woman aged 30 to 39 who had recovered from COVID-19. Both conserved end residues are part of each CDR3. The order of the fields is V gene, D gene, clone size, J gene, CDR3 protein, CDR3 DNA. A D gene is named only where the DNA matches it firmly. Size values are once, few and many counts, or a class for expanded clones, and some rows have none.

TRBV4-2,.,once,TRBJ2-7,CASSQVGSSYEQYF,TGTGCCAGCAGCCAAGTCGGTAGCTCCTACGAGCAGTACTTC
TRBV28,.,.,TRBJ2-7,CASSLTGRNYEQYF,TGTGCCAGCAGTTTGACAGGGAGGAACTACGAGCAGTACTTC
TRBV27,.,.,TRBJ1-2,CASSPTGSYGYTF,TGTGCCAGCAGTCCGACAGGTTCCTATGGCTACACCTTC
TRBV5-1,TRBD1,.,TRBJ2-2,CASRAGQGANTGELFF,TGCGCCAGCAGGGCGGGACAGGGGGCGAACACCGGGGAGCTGTTTTTT
TRBV30,TRBD1,.,TRBJ2-7,CAWSVDRAYEQYF,TGTGCCTGGAGTGTAGACAGGGCCTACGAGCAGTACTTC
TRBV3-1/TRBV3-2,.,.,TRBJ1-1,CASSQTGSTEAFF,TGTGCCAGCAGCCAAACAGGGAGTACTGAAGCTTTCTTT
TRBV9,TRBD2,.,TRBJ2-1,CAKLRTSGGAGEQFF,TGTGCCAAATTAAGGACTAGCGGGGGGGCAGGTGAGCAGTTCTTC
TRBV7-6,.,few,TRBJ2-7,CASSLDVQGYEQYF,TGTGCCAGCAGCTTAGACGTACAGGGCTACGAGCAGTACTTC
TRBV7-8,TRBD2,.,TRBJ2-1,CASSLGLAGPYNEQFF,TGTGCCAGCAGCTTAGGACTAGCGGGGCCGTACAATGAGCAGTTCTTC
TRBV29-1,.,.,TRBJ2-1,CSVGASGLRNEQFF,TGCAGCGTTGGTGCTAGTGGTCTCCGTAATGAGCAGTTCTTC
TRBV18,TRBD1,once,TRBJ1-6,CASSPLDRGDSPLHF,TGTGCCAGCTCACCACTCGACAGGGGGGATTCACCCCTCCACTTT
TRBV27,.,.,TRBJ1-1,CASSLSRGAEAFF,TGTGCCAGCAGTTTATCCAGGGGTGCTGAAGCTTTCTTT
TRBV21-1,.,.,TRBJ2-5,CASKGREPEETQYF,TGTGCCAGCAAGGGGCGGGAGCCTGAAGAGACCCAGTACTTC
TRBV7-9,.,.,TRBJ1-1,CASTLGSSTEAFF,TGTGCCAGCACCCTAGGCAGCTCCACTGAAGCTTTCTTT
TRBV19,.,.,TRBJ1-2,CASSFSTDTYYGYTF,TGTGCCAGTAGTTTCTCGACAGACACGTACTATGGCTACACCTTC
TRBV4-3,TRBD1,.,TRBJ1-1,CASSQRQGNTEAFF,TGCGCCAGCAGCCAGAGACAGGGAAACACTGAAGCTTTCTTT
TRBV10-3,.,few,TRBJ2-3,CAISESLATDTQYF,TGTGCCATCAGTGAGTCGCTAGCCACAGATACGCAGTATTTT
TRBV15,TRBD1,.,TRBJ1-5,CATSRGQGVNQPQHF,TGTGCCACCAGCAGAGGACAGGGGGTAAATCAGCCCCAGCATTTT
TRBV7-3,.,.,TRBJ1-1,CASSSTGNTEAFF,TGTGCCAGCAGCTCTACCGGGAACACTGAAGCTTTCTTT
TRBV7-3,TRBD2,.,TRBJ2-1,CASSSSGSNKNEQFF,TGTGCCAGCAGCTCTAGCGGGAGTAATAAGAATGAGCAGTTCTTC
TRBV2,.,few,TRBJ1-3,CASSEALGGESGNTIYF,TGTGCCAGCAGTGAAGCGCTTGGGGGGGAGTCTGGAAACACCATATATTTT
TRBV6-5,.,.,TRBJ2-2,CAGGRSAGTGELFF,TGTGCCGGAGGAAGAAGCGCGGGCACCGGGGAGCTGTTTTTT
TRBV5-1,TRBD1,.,TRBJ2-2,CASSSLLQGGLPGTGELFF,TGCGCCAGCAGCTCCCTACTACAGGGGGGACTTCCCGGCACCGGGGAGCTGTTTTTT
TRBV7-7,.,.,TRBJ2-5,CASSQTGRGETQYF,TGTGCTAGCAGCCAGACAGGGCGGGGAGAGACCCAGTACTTC
TRBV19,TRBD2,.,TRBJ2-1,CASSIDGLAGLNEQFF,TGTGCCAGTAGTATAGATGGACTAGCGGGGTTAAATGAGCAGTTCTTC
TRBV19,.,.,TRBJ2-3,CASSLTGERTDTQYF,TGTGCCAGTAGTTTAACCGGAGAACGCACAGATACGCAGTATTTT
TRBV5-1,.,.,TRBJ1-4,CASRRQGDEKLFF,TGCGCCAGCAGGAGGCAGGGTGATGAAAAACTGTTTTTT
TRBV2,.,.,TRBJ2-5,CASSLGGFEETQYF,TGTGCCAGTTCCCTTGGAGGGTTCGAAGAGACCCAGTACTTC
TRBV2,TRBD1,.,TRBJ1-2,CASSAGQDYGYTF,TGTGCCAGCAGTGCGGGACAGGACTATGGCTACACCTTC
TRBV6-5,TRBD1,.,TRBJ1-6,CASSQQTGGVSPLHF,TGTGCCAGCAGCCAACAAACAGGGGGCGTTTCACCCCTCCACTTT
TRBV3-1/TRBV3-2,.,.,TRBJ1-2,CASSLRQHGYTF,TGTGCCAGCAGCTTAAGACAGCATGGCTACACCTTC
TRBV28,.,.,TRBJ1-6,CASSLDNRRNSPLHF,TGTGCCAGCAGTTTAGATAACAGGCGCAATTCACCCCTCCACTTT
TRBV5-4,.,.,TRBJ1-1,CASSPGHRGNTEAFF,TGTGCCAGCAGCCCGGGACACAGAGGGAACACTGAAGCTTTCTTT